The sequence of this TCR beta chain was determined in a study of identical twins. TCRdb re-called the 5' RACE reads with MiXCR, one entry per CDR3 protein. In the table there are around 480,000 distinct CDR3 sequences, over 12% of which are singletons. This clonotype was counted a few times. The length of the CDR3 is 17 residues. V trimming: 6 bases; J trimming: 4 bases; junction bases outside the gene matches: 10. Looked up from germline, CDR1 is MNHNS and CDR2 is SASEGT. These data were also reused for a study on yellow fever vaccine responses in identical twins.

The sample comprised CD4+ T cells sorted from blood. This receptor was obtained from a woman between 18 and 29 years old in good health. This chain uses TRBV6-1 with TRBJ2-3; 13 bases align to TRBD2. The CDR3 sequence is CASSRIGLAGASDTQYF. The CDR3 DNA reads TGTGCCAGCAGCCGGATTGGACTAGCGGGAGCTTCAGATACGCAGTATTTT.